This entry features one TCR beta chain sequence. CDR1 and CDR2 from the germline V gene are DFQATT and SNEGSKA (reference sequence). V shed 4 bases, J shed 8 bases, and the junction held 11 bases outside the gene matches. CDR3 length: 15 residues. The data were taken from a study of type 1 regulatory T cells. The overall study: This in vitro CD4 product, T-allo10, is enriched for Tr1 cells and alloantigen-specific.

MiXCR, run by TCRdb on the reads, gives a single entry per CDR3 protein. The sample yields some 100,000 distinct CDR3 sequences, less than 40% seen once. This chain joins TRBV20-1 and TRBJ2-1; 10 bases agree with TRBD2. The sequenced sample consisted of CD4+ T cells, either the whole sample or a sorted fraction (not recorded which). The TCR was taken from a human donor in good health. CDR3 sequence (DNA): TGCAGTGCTACACCCGGACTAGCGGCCTTACATGAGCAGTTCTTC. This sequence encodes CSATPGLAALHEQFF.